The 13 T cell receptor beta chains reported below all come from one sample, sequenced in a study of blood T cell repertoires in COVID-19. Generated by immunoSEQ multiplex PCR, the TCRdb table keeps only in-frame clones and is missing some. The table lists approximately 260,000 clones, 80% to 90% of them singletons, with approximately 11% in the top ten. Sequencing was done on a sample of peripheral blood. These receptors originate from a woman in her 70s with acute or convalescent COVID-19.

The chain employs TRBV7-9 and TRBJ1-4; perhaps TRBD1 as D (5 bases). There are 14 residues in the CDR3. With 5 bases removed from V and 5 bases from J, the gap between germline ends came to 12 bases. Germline values: CDR1 SEHNR, CDR2 FQNEAQ (reference sequence). The CDR3 coding sequence is TGTGCCAGCAGCCGCGGGACGGCGAATGAAAAACTGTTTTTT. Its protein is CASSRGTANEKLFF.

V and J are TRBV21-1 and TRBJ1-2; the DNA was not compared with TRBD1, the D call given in the table. TRBV21-1 is annotated as a pseudogene. This CDR3 has 19 amino acids. The CDR3 sequence is CASSKDGVGQGELYYGYTF. CDR3 nucleotide sequence: TGTGCCAGCAGCAAAGATGGAGTGGGACAGGGAGAGTTGTACTACGGCTACACCTTC.

This chain links TRBV21-1 with TRBJ1-3. TRBV21-1 is a recognized pseudogene. The CDR3 contains 11 residues. The CDR3 nucleotides read TGTGCCATAGGGCCCCCCGGGGAAGCATATTTT. It yields the protein CAIGPPGEAYF.

This chain connects TRBV20-1 to TRBJ1-2; D is unclear. The germline CDR1 and CDR2 sequences are DFQATT and SNEGSKA (reference sequence). The CDR3 consists of 12 residues. V gave up 3 bases and J gave up 8 bases, with 13 bases separating them. CDR3 sequence: CSASSPEAGYTF. The CDR3 nucleotides read TGCAGTGCTAGTTCCCCGGAGGCAGGCTACACCTTC.

The chain uses TRBV6-5 and TRBJ1-1; the D gene is possibly TRBD1 (6 bases). Germline V gives CDR1 MNHEY, CDR2 SVGAGI. The CDR3 covers 16 residues. V gave up 4 bases and J gave up 3 bases, with 18 bases separating them. The CDR3 nucleotides read TGTGCCAGCAGTTTCGGGGTCCGAGGGGGTGACACTGAAGCTTTCTTT. This codes for CASSFGVRGGDTEAFF.

The J gene is TRBJ1-1, the V gene TRBV2; a possible D gene is TRBD1 (5 bases). Germline CDR1 and CDR2: SNHLY and FYNNEI. Trimming pared 0 bases from V and 4 bases from J, leaving 9 bases between. The CDR3 is made up of 14 amino acids. Here the CDR3 reads CASSEAQTVTEAFF. CDR3 nucleotide sequence: TGTGCCAGCAGTGAAGCTCAGACAGTCACTGAAGCTTTCTTT.

This clone was detected a few times. The chain uses TRBV7-9 and TRBJ2-1; 8 nucleotides agree with TRBD2. Looked up from germline, CDR1 is SEHNR and CDR2 is FQNEAQ (reference sequence). With 5 bases clipped from V and 7 bases from J, the junction kept 16 bases outside the gene matches. This CDR3 has 17 residues. The CDR3 reads CASSPFSGTRKDNEQFF. The CDR3 DNA reads as TGTGCCAGCAGCCCTTTTTCCGGGACTAGGAAAGATAATGAGCAGTTCTTC.

The CDR3 spells CTSSQAGTSGGPTYNEQFF. In DNA form, the CDR3 reads TGCACCAGCAGCCAAGCCGGGACTAGCGGGGGGCCCACCTACAATGAGCAGTTCTTC. The rearrangement joins TRBV1 to TRBJ2-1; TRBD2 is the table's D call and was not checked against the DNA. TRBV1 is assigned pseudogene status. The CDR3 runs 19 residues.

This clone was detected only a few times. The J gene is TRBJ1-6, the V gene TRBV6-1, with a tentative D call TRBD1 (6 bases). Germline V CDR1 and CDR2: MNHNS, SASEGT. The germline V and J ends were trimmed by 2 bases and 9 bases, with 11 bases remaining between them. This CDR3 is built from 14 residues. CDR3 coding DNA: TGTGCCAGCAGTGAAAACAGGGACCGTTCACCCCTCCACTTT. It encodes CASSENRDRSPLHF.

This clone was recorded only once. This chain links TRBV9 with TRBJ1-4; D remains unclear. The CDR3 totals 14 residues. The germline CDR1 and CDR2 sequences are SGDLS and YYNGEE. Trimming left V 0 bases short and J 3 bases short, with 6 bases between. Here the CDR3 DNA reads TGTGCCAGCAGCGTAGCACCAGCTAATGAAAAACTGTTTTTT. Translated, it gives CASSVAPANEKLFF.

This chain connects TRBV3-1 (or the pseudogene TRBV3-2) to TRBJ2-7; D gene unclear. This CDR3 has 14 amino acids. Per the germline V gene, CDR1 is LGHDT and CDR2 is YNNKEL (reference sequence). V lost 2 bases to trimming and J lost 6 bases, with 14 bases between them. In DNA, the CDR3 is TGTGCCAGCAGCCAATCAGGCAGGCCACCCGAGCAGTACTTC. Its protein is CASSQSGRPPEQYF.

The rearrangement links TRBV5-1 to TRBJ2-3; 13 nucleotides line up with TRBD2. V trimming: 2 bases; J trimming: 2 bases; junction bases outside the gene matches: 5. The CDR3 runs 17 residues. Germline V gene data show CDR1 as SGHRS and CDR2 as YFSETQ. The CDR3: CASSFGLAGASTDTQYF. The CDR3, as DNA: TGCGCCAGCAGCTTCGGACTAGCGGGGGCTTCCACAGATACGCAGTATTTT.

The chain uses TRBV19 and TRBJ2-3; possible D gene TRBD2, 6 bases. Trimming pared 3 bases from V and 6 bases from J, leaving 16 bases between. CDR3 size: 15 residues. Germline assignment: CDR1 LNHDA and CDR2 SQIVND (reference sequence). CDR3 loop: CASSIKGAGSDTQYF. The CDR3 DNA reads TGTGCCAGTAGTATCAAAGGGGCGGGGTCGGATACGCAGTATTTT. Variable domain in full (rest from reference TRBV19 and TRBJ2-3): DGGITQSPKYLFRKEGQNVTLSCEQNLNHDAMYWYRQDPGQGLRLIYYSQIVNDFQKGDIAEGYSVSREKKESFPLTVTSAQKNPTAFYLCASSIKGAGSDTQYFGPGTRLTVL.